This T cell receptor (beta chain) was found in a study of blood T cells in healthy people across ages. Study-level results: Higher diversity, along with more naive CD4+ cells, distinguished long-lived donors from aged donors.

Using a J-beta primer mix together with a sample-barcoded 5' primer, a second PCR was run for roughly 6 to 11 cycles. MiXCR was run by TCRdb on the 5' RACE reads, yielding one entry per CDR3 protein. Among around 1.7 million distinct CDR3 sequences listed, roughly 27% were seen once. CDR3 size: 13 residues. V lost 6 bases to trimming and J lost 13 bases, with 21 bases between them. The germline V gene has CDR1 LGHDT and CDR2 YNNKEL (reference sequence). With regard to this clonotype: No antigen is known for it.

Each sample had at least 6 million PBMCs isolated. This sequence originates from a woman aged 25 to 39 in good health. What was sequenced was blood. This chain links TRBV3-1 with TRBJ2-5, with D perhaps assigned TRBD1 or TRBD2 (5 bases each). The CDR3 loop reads CASRNSGQKGTYF. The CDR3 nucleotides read TGTGCCAGCAGGAATTCGGGGCAAAAGGGGACGTACTTC.